This TCR beta chain was sequenced in a study of T cells in localized non-small cell lung cancer. The study, taken as a whole, reports: Compared with tumor, uninvolved adjacent lung displayed greater T cell clonality, ranking highest overall.

TCRdb's copy holds only in-frame clones and misses some; the assay was immunoSEQ multiplex PCR. The data contain 70,000 to 95,000 clones, around 90% of them singletons. The CDR3 totals 18 residues. Germline V CDR1 and CDR2: ENHRY, SYGVKD. Trimming pared 5 bases from V and 3 bases from J, leaving 23 bases between. On this clone itself: Its matching antigen is unknown.

This TCR was recovered from a woman aged 35 to 69 with stage II squamous cell lung carcinoma. J is TRBJ1-3 and V is TRBV10-3; perhaps TRBD1 as D (5 bases). Sequenced here: PBMCs, sampled before any cancer treatment. The CDR3: CAISTLGTLKKYGNTIYF. CDR3 DNA: TGTGCCATCAGTACCCTGGGGACGCTAAAGAAATATGGAAACACCATATATTTT.